This T cell receptor (beta chain) was sequenced in a study of regulatory T cells in long-lasting Graves disease (dated by TCRdb to 2020 to 2023). Background for the entire study: Newly diagnosed Graves' disease patients had taken antithyroid drugs for less than 3 months. Peripheral blood TCR sequencing and RNA sequencing compared persistent Graves' disease patients with newly diagnosed Graves' disease patients. The study was conducted in China and was registered as a clinical trial. TCR sequencing covered 13 persistent and 20 newly diagnosed Graves' disease patients, 33 samples in total. What the authors observed across the whole study: As a limitation, the authors acknowledged that the small sample size may reduce accuracy. The study examined only peripheral blood because the primary lesion, thyroid tissue, could not be accessed. More public clonotypes were shared among persistent patients (more than 2,500) than among newly diagnosed patients (roughly 960). Compared with newly diagnosed patients, patients with persistent Graves' disease had lower TCR Shannon entropy and fewer highly expanded clones, which suggests clonal expansion. Only the TCR beta chain was sequenced and analyzed.

Explained via the paper, the time point label denotes: newly diagnosed GD, antithyroid drugs for less than 3 months. For both TCR sequencing and RNA sequencing, RNA was extracted from PBMCs in TRIzol. Graves' disease was diagnosed according to American Thyroid Association guidelines. Recruitment of patients was carried out at an endocrinology department in Xi'an, China. From each patient, approximately 10 milliliters of peripheral blood was collected into an EDTA anticoagulant tube. Ficoll Paque Plus density gradient separation was used to isolate PBMCs, and no further T cell sorting was performed. An Agilent 2100 Bioanalyzer and agarose gel were used to check RNA quality, while a NanoDrop 2000 measured RNA concentration. To prepare the library, multiplex PCR was applied. The reads were generated on an Illumina HiSeq 4000. iRepertoire HTBI primers and Arm-PCR amplification of CDR3 regions were used to construct TCR beta libraries. PCR products were gel purified before sequencing. On the study's bioinformatics: A total of around 66 TRBV and 14 TRBJ segments were identified across samples and were used for gene usage analysis of CDR3 amino acid clonotypes. COPE and FqMerger were used to merge the filtered high-quality paired reads into contigs. BLAST was used to align contigs to the IMGT TRBV, TRBD and TRBJ reference genes, and CDR3 was defined following IMGT. Any clonotype with a frequency above 0.1% was counted as a highly expanded clone. Shannon entropy was used to measure repertoire diversity, and the Gini coefficient was used to measure V-J evenness. Clonotypes shared by more than one individual were considered public. Starting from the raw public reads, TCRdb applied fastp trimming at Q25, assembled clones with MiXCR and retained in-frame beta chains. Duplicate CDR3 protein sequences are folded into a single record with the most common DNA and genes. V and J calls and clone size were set by TCRdb, not the authors. Within this sample are 350,000 to 450,000 distinct CDR3 sequences, with under 15% of them counted one time only. The top ten hold approximately 15% of the sample.

Concerning this clonotype: Its antigen is unknown. This clone may be a read error of a much larger clone one base away.

These data also formed part of another study, on T cells in Graves' hyperthyroidism and ophthalmopathy. The second study's authors report: Stable Graves' hyperthyroidism was defined as the absence of progression to ophthalmopathy over 18 months of follow-up. The hyperthyroidism patients were between 18 and 65 years old and newly diagnosed, with a disease duration of less than 2 months. Exclusion was applied to patients with uncontrolled infections, other autoimmune diseases, pregnancy or lactation. Clinical symptoms, serum thyroxine and TRAb, thyroid ultrasound, and orbital computed tomography formed the basis for the diagnoses. The first round of RT-PCR for the TCR CDR3 was performed with the HTBI primer set and the Qiagen OneStep RT-PCR kit. Most expanded thyroid clonotypes (frequency above 0.001) were also detected in blood, suggesting blood repertoires may reflect thyroid immune responses. Ophthalmopathy was separated from stable hyperthyroidism by a 13 V-J signature model, with approximately 86% sensitivity and roughly 81% specificity obtained in cross-validation and 80%/75% obtained in testing. During validation, the model predicted progression to ophthalmopathy a median of approximately 6 months ahead of onset, with around 71% sensitivity and roughly 75% specificity. TCR V-J signatures able to tell the groups apart were searched for in a discovery cohort of 100 or so patients, of whom 40 to 45 had Graves' ophthalmopathy and 55 to 60 had stable Graves' hyperthyroidism. Whether ophthalmopathy could be predicted prospectively was tested in an independent validation cohort made up of approximately 19 hyperthyroidism patients plus 17 patients who later progressed to ophthalmopathy. The 75 to 100 discovery patients were randomly split 7:3 into training and test sets. Thyroid tissue and blood T-cell repertoires from roughly six Graves' hyperthyroidism patients were also compared in the study. Once sampling was done, hyperthyroidism patients were given methimazole at a starting dose of 30 mg daily, whereas ophthalmopathy patients were given high-dose intravenous methylprednisolone. Libraries were constructed in a second round of multiplex PCR, after which size selection and purification were carried out. Sequencing of the libraries was done on an Illumina HiSeq2000 using paired-end 100 bp reads. SOAPnuke was used to process the raw data, throwing out any read that contained adapters or uncalled bases, had a mean Phred below 15, or lacked an exact constant-primer or identifier match. High-quality paired reads were merged using COPE v1.2.5, and each unique nucleotide sequence was defined as a clonotype. MiTCR v1.1 was used to align clonotypes to the IMGT TRBV, TRBD and TRBJ reference segments. The analysis was restricted to V-J combinations with a frequency above 0.0001, which together covered roughly 99% of the repertoires. The TCS score was defined as F50 (clonal expansion) divided by E x V (chaos), with BLOSUM62-based TCRdist calculated between CDR3 peptides within each V-J. Welch's t-statistics and random forest reduced around 510 V-J features to 13, which were used in a naive Bayes classifier (R e1071). Sample size was not statistically predetermined, and blinding of investigators to group allocation was not performed. The paper reports TCR Vbeta CDR3 sequencing of approximately 130 peripheral blood samples: some 44 ophthalmopathy, approximately 74 hyperthyroidism and 17 progressor patients.

This receptor was obtained from a woman between 25 and 40 years old with Graves disease. Donor details come from another sample of the same person, matched by shared clones. The starting material was peripheral blood mononuclear cells (PBMCs), obtained at new diagnosis, from a patient treated with antithyroid drugs.

The CDR3 corresponds to CANSLLAGLYNEQFF. The DNA sequence reads TGTGCCAACAGCTTATTAGCGGGATTATACAATGAGCAGTTCTTC. Here the chain combines TRBV7-3 and TRBJ2-5; 8 bases in between match TRBD2. The J call may be wrong; the DNA end is better matched by TRBJ2-1. There are 15 amino acids in the CDR3, from cysteine to phenylalanine inclusive. CDR3 DNA is the only sequence kept; it has 45 bases, read in frame from the first base. As encoded in the germline V gene, CDR1 is SGHTA while CDR2 is FQGTGA.